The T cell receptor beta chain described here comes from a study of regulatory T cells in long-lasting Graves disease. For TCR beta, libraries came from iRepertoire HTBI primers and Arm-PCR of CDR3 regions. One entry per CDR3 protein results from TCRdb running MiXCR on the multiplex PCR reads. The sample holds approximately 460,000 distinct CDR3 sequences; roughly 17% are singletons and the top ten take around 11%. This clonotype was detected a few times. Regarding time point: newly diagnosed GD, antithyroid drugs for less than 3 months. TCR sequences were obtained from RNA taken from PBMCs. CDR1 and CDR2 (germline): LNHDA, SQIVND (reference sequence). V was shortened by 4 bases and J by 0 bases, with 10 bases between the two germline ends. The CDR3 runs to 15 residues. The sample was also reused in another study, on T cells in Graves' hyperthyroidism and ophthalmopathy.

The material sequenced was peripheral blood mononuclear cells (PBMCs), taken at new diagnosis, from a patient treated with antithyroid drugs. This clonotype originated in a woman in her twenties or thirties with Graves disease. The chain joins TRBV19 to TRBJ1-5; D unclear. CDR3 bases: TGTGCCAGTAGTAGGGAAAGGACTAGCAATCAGCCCCAGCATTTT. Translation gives CASSRERTSNQPQHF.